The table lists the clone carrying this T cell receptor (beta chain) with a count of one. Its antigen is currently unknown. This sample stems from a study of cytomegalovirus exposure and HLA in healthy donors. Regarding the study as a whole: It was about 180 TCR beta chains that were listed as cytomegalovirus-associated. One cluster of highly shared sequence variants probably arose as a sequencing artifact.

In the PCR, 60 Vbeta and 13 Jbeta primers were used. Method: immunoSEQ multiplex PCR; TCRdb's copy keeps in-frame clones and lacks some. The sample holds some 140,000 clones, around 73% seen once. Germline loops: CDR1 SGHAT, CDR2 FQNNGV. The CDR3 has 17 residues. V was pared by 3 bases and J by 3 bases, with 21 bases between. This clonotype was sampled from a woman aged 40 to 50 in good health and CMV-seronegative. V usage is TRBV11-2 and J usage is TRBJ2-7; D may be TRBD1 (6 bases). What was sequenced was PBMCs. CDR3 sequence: CASSLGKMGHADYEQYV. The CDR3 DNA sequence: TGTGCCAGCAGCTTGGGCAAAATGGGACACGCCGACTACGAGCAGTACGTC.